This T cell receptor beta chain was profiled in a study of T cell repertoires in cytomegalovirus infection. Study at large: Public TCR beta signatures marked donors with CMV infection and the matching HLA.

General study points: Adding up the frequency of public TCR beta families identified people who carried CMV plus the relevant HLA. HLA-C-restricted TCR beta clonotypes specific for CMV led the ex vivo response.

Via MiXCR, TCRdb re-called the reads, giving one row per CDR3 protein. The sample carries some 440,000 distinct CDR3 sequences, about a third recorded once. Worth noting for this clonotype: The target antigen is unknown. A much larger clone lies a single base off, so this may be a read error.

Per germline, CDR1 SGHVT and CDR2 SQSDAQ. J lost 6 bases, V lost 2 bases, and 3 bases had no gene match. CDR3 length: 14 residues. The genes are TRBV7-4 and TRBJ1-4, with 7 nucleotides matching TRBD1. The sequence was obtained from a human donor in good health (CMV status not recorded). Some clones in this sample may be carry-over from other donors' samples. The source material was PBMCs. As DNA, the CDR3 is TGTGCCAGCAGCTTATCTGGGACAGATGAAAAACTGTTTTTT. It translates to CASSLSGTDEKLFF.